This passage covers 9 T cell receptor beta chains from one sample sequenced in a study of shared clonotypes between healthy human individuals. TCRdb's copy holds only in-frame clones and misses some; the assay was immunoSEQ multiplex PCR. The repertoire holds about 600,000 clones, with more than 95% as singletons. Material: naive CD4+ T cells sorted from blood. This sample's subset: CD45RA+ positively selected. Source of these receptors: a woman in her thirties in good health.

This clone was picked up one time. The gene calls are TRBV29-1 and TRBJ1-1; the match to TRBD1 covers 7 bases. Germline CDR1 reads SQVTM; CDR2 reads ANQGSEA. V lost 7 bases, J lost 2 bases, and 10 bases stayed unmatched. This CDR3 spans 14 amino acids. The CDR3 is CSAATGTVNTEAFF. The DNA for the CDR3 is TGCAGCGCTGCCACCGGGACAGTAAACACTGAAGCTTTCTTT.

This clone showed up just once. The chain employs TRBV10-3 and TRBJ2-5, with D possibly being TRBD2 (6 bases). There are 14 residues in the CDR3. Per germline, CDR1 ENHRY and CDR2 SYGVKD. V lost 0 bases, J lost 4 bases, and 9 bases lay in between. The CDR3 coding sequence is TGTGCCATCAGTGAGTCAGGAGGGTTAGAGACCCAGTACTTC. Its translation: CAISESGGLETQYF.

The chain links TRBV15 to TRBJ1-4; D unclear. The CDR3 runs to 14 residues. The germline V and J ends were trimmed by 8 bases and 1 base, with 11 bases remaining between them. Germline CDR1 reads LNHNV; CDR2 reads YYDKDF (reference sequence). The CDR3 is CATGEGLTNEKLFF. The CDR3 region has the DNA TGTGCCACCGGAGAAGGCCTAACTAATGAAAAACTGTTTTTT.

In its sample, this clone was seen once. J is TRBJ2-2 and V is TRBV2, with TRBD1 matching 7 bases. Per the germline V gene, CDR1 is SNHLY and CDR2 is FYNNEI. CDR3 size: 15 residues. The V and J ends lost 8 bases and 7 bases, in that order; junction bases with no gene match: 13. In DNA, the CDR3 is TGTGCCAGCGATTTCCAGACAGGGCTGGGCGGGGAGCTGTTTTTT. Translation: CASDFQTGLGGELFF.

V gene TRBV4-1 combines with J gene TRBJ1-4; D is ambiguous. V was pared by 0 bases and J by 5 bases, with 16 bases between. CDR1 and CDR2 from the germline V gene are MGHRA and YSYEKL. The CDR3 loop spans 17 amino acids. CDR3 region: CASSQDGREFRNEKLFF. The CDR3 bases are TGCGCCAGCAGCCAAGATGGTCGGGAGTTCCGAAATGAAAAACTGTTTTTT.

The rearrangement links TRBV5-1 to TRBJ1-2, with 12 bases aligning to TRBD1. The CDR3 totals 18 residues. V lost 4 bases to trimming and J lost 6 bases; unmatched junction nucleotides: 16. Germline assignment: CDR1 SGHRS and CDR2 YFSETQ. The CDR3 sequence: CASSPGGPPGQGADGYTF. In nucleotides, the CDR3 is TGCGCCAGCAGCCCGGGGGGCCCACCGGGACAGGGGGCGGATGGCTACACCTTC. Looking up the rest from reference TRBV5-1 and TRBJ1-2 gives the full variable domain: KAGVTQTPRYLIKTRGQQVTLSCSPISGHRSVSWYQQTPGQGLQFLFEYFSETQRNKGNFPGRFSGRQFSNSRSEMNVSTLELGDSALYLCASSPGGPPGQGADGYTFGSGTRLTVV.

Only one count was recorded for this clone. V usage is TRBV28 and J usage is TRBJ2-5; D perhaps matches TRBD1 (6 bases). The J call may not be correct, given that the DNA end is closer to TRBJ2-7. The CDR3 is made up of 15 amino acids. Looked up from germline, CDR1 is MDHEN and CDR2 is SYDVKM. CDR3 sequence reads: CASSFSGTPTYEQYF. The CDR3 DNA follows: TGTGCCAGCAGTTTTAGTGGGACACCGACCTACGAGCAGTACTTC.

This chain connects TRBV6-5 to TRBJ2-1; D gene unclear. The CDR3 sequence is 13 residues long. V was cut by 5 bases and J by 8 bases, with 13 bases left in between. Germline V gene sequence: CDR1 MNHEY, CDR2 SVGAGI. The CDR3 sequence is CASSPLESDEQFF. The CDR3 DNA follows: TGTGCCAGCAGTCCCCTGGAATCCGATGAGCAGTTCTTC.

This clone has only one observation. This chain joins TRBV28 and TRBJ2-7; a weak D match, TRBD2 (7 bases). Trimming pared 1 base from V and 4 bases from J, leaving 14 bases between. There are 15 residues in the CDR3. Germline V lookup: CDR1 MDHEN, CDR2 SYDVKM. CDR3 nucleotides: TGTGCCAGCAGTTTATCCCCGGGGGGCGGGTACGAGCAGTACTTC. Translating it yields CASSLSPGGGYEQYF.